Listed below are T cell receptor beta chains from one sample, sequenced in a study of blood T cell repertoires in COVID-19. The repertoire was sequenced with immunoSEQ multiplex PCR; TCRdb's copy has only in-frame clones and lacks some. The sample has approximately 60,000 clones; roughly 78% are singletons. What was sequenced was peripheral blood. Receptors originate from a woman of 80 years or more with acute or convalescent COVID-19. The CDR3 runs from the conserved cysteine through the conserved F or W. A D gene is named only where the DNA matches it firmly. The listing skips clone size in some rows; elsewhere it reads once, few, many or a size class.

.	TRBV19	TRBJ1-3	.	TGTGCCAGTAGTATGTACGACAGTATCTCTGGAAACACCATATATTTT	CASSMYDSISGNTIYF
.	TRBV19	TRBJ2-2	.	TGTGCCAGTAGCCCAGGGCGCTGGGACACCGGGGAGCTGTTTTTT	CASSPGRWDTGELFF
.	TRBV7-8	TRBJ1-3	.	TGTGCCAGCAGCTTAGGATGGTCAGGGCACGCTGGAAACACCATATATTTT	CASSLGWSGHAGNTIYF
medium-sized	TRBV28	TRBJ2-3	TRBD1	TGTGCCAGCAGTACAAAGGGGGCCGGTGGGACAGATACGCAGTATTTT	CASSTKGAGGTDTQYF
.	TRBV4-1	TRBJ1-1	.	TGCGCCAGCAGCCAAGAACCCTTTTGGGGGGGAAACACTGAAGCTTTCTTT	CASSQEPFWGGNTEAFF
.	TRBV28	TRBJ1-1	TRBD1	TGTGCCAGCAGTTTCCCCGGGACAGGGGACCACACTGAAGCTTTCTTT	CASSFPGTGDHTEAFF
.	TRBV10-1	TRBJ2-2	TRBD2	TGCGCTTCCGGGAGGGGCCCCGGGGAGCTGTTTTTT	CASGRGPGELFF
.	TRBV19	TRBJ2-1	TRBD2	TGTGCCAGTAGGCGGGAGGGCCTCTACAATGAGCAGTTCTTC	CASRREGLYNEQFF
.	TRBV7-9	TRBJ2-3	TRBD2	TGTGCCAGCAGCTTAGCAGCGGGGAACACAGATACGCAGTATTTT	CASSLAAGNTDTQYF
.	TRBV5-4	TRBJ2-1	TRBD2	TGTGCCAGCAGCTTTAGCGGGGGGGTGGATGAGCAGTTCTTC	CASSFSGGVDEQFF
few	TRBV10-3	TRBJ1-1	.	TGTGCCATCAGTGAATCTGGACACACGAACACTGAAGCTTTCTTT	CAISESGHTNTEAFF
.	TRBV19	TRBJ1-4	.	TGTGCCAGTAGTATCTTGGTAGGAGCAACTAATGAAAAACTGTTTTTT	CASSILVGATNEKLFF
.	TRBV19	TRBJ2-3	TRBD1	TGTGCCAGTACTCCTCCAAGGGGGGACAGGGGGCGTCCCCCCCCCACAGATACGCAGTATTTT	CASTPPRGDRGRPPPTDTQYF
.	TRBV6-5	TRBJ2-5	.	TGTGCCAGCAGTTACGGGCAGTTGAAGACCCAGTACTTC	CASSYGQLKTQYF
few	TRBV11-2	TRBJ1-1	TRBD1	TGTGCCAGCAGCCCTGGGACAGGTGGGGTCGGAGAAGCTTTCTTT	CASSPGTGGVGEAFF
.	TRBV19	TRBJ2-7	.	TGTGCCAGTAGTAGCCAGGGCCAAACCTACGAGCAGTACTTC	CASSSQGQTYEQYF
.	TRBV28	TRBJ1-5	TRBD1	TGTGCCAGCAGTTTAGGGGGGACAGGAAATCAGCCCCAGCATTTT	CASSLGGTGNQPQHF
.	TRBV11-3	TRBJ1-4	.	TGTGCCAGCAGCTTACGGCGGAATGAAAAACTGTTTTTT	CASSLRRNEKLFF
.	TRBV6-5	TRBJ1-4	TRBD1	TGTGCCAGCAGTTACGGAAGAGGGGGCAGGGAAAAACTGTTTTTT	CASSYGRGGREKLFF
.	TRBV29-1	TRBJ2-7	.	TGCAGCGTTGAAGCCGTCGGGGGTTACGAGCAGTACTTC	CSVEAVGGYEQYF
once	TRBV14	TRBJ2-5	.	TGTGCCAGCAGCCAAGATCTTCCCAGGGCAGAGACCCAGTACTTC	CASSQDLPRAETQYF
.	TRBV30	TRBJ1-1	.	TGTGCCTGGAATGACAGCCCGAACACTGAAGCTTTCTTT	CAWNDSPNTEAFF
.	TRBV19	TRBJ1-6	TRBD1	TGTGCCACCAAGGACAGGGGTAATTCACCCCTCCACTTT	CATKDRGNSPLHF
.	TRBV7-9	TRBJ1-6	TRBD1	TGTGCCAGCAGCTTAGTTGTGACAGGGAATAATTCACCCCTCCACTTT	CASSLVVTGNNSPLHF
.	TRBV30	TRBJ1-1	.	TGTGCCTGGACCCGGGGACTCTATGAAGCTTTCTTT	CAWTRGLYEAFF
.	TRBV27	TRBJ2-7	TRBD1	TGTGCCAGCGCCCGGACAGGGAACTACGAGCAGTACTTC	CASARTGNYEQYF
.	TRBV6-5	TRBJ1-1	TRBD1	TGTGCCAGCAGTTCCAGGGGGCTGGTAGGTGAAGCTTTCTTT	CASSSRGLVGEAFF
.	TRBV6-5	TRBJ1-6	.	TGTGCCAGCAGCACGGGAGGGCGGAATTCACCCCTCCACTTT	CASSTGGRNSPLHF
.	TRBV19	TRBJ1-1	.	TGTGCCAGTAGTACGACAGCCGTGGACACTGAAGCTTTCTTT	CASSTTAVDTEAFF
once	TRBV5-1	TRBJ1-1	.	TGCGCCAGCAGCAGCAACGCCGGGACTTCAAACACTGAAGCTTTCTTT	CASSSNAGTSNTEAFF
.	TRBV4-1	TRBJ2-3	TRBD2	TGCGCCAGCAGAGCGGGAGAGTTAGATACGCAGTATTTT	CASRAGELDTQYF
.	TRBV27	TRBJ1-1	TRBD1	TGTGCCAGCAGTTTATCCAGGGGGCGTACTGAAGCTTTCTTT	CASSLSRGRTEAFF
once	TRBV6-4	TRBJ2-4	TRBD1	TGTGCCAGCAGTGACCGACAGGGGGACATTCAGTACTTC	CASSDRQGDIQYF
.	TRBV5-4	TRBJ1-6	TRBD1	TGTGCCAGCAGATCTGGACAGGGGGTCTCACCCCTCCACTTT	CASRSGQGVSPLHF
once	TRBV7-8	TRBJ1-4	TRBD1	TGTGCCAGCAGCGCCCAACAGGGGACTAATGAAAAACTGTTTTTT	CASSAQQGTNEKLFF
once	TRBV7-9	TRBJ2-1	.	TGTGCCAGCAGCTTAGCAGGGGGTGGTGAGCAGTTCTTC	CASSLAGGGEQFF
.	TRBV19	TRBJ2-1	.	TGTGCCAGTAGTACCCCCTTTACTAGCACCTACAATGAGCAGTTCTTC	CASSTPFTSTYNEQFF
.	TRBV7-2	TRBJ2-3	TRBD2	TGTGCCAGCAGCCTGTGGGGGGGAACCACAGATACGCAGTATTTT	CASSLWGGTTDTQYF
.	TRBV30	TRBJ2-7	TRBD2	TGTGCCTGGAAAATAGCGGGAGAGGACGAGCAGTACTTC	CAWKIAGEDEQYF
once	TRBV6-5	TRBJ2-1	TRBD2	TGTGCCAGCAGTTACTCGCAGGGAGGGAATGAGCAGTTCTTC	CASSYSQGGNEQFF
.	TRBV19	TRBJ1-1	.	TGTGCCAGTCAGGGGCCTGGTCGGGCGAACACTGAAGCTTTCTTT	CASQGPGRANTEAFF
.	TRBV10-3	TRBJ1-1	TRBD1	TGTGCCATCAGTCCGGGACAGGGGATGAACACTGAAGCTTTCTTT	CAISPGQGMNTEAFF
.	TRBV18	TRBJ2-7	TRBD1	TGTGCCAGCTCACGGGGACAGAACTACGAGCAGTACTTC	CASSRGQNYEQYF
.	TRBV6-1	TRBJ1-3	TRBD1	TGTGCCAGCAGTGAAGCTCGTGGGGTGGTCGGACAGGGAAGTGGAAACACCATATATTTT	CASSEARGVVGQGSGNTIYF
few	TRBV28	TRBJ1-3	TRBD1	TGTGCCAGCAGTAGACAGGGCTCTGGAAACACCATATATTTT	CASSRQGSGNTIYF
.	TRBV5-1	TRBJ1-2	.	TGCGCCAGCAGCTTGCCCGACAGCTATGGCTACACCTTC	CASSLPDSYGYTF
.	TRBV9	TRBJ2-2	.	TGTGCCAGCAGCGAGCCCCCGAACACCGGGGAGCTGTTTTTT	CASSEPPNTGELFF
.	TRBV3-1/TRBV3-2	TRBJ1-2	TRBD1	TGTGCCAGCAGCCAGCAGGGGGGACCCTATGGCTACACCTTC	CASSQQGGPYGYTF
.	TRBV14	TRBJ1-5	TRBD1	TGTGCCAGCAGCCCGGGGACAGGGGCGAGCAATCAGCCCCAGCATTTT	CASSPGTGASNQPQHF
.	TRBV7-6	TRBJ1-2	TRBD1	TGTGCCAGCAGCCCCGATGACAGGGGGCTGTTTGGCTACACCTTC	CASSPDDRGLFGYTF
.	TRBV6-1	TRBJ1-6	.	TGTGCCAGCAGTGAAAGTGTAGGGGTAATCGTGTATAATTCACCCCTCCACTTT	CASSESVGVIVYNSPLHF
.	TRBV10-1	TRBJ2-2	.	TGCGCCAGCAGTCCCGGGACAAAGACCGGGGAGCTGTTTTTT	CASSPGTKTGELFF
.	TRBV4-1	TRBJ2-1	.	TGCGCCAGCAGCAGGAGTCGGGGAGGTTACAATGAGCAGTTCTTC	CASSRSRGGYNEQFF
.	TRBV5-6	TRBJ2-7	TRBD2	TGTGCCAGCAGCTCACTAGCGGGGGCCTACGAGCAGTACTTC	CASSSLAGAYEQYF
.	TRBV7-8	TRBJ1-5	.	TGTGCCAGCAGCCCCGTAAGACGGGGAGGAGATCAGCCCCAGCATTTT	CASSPVRRGGDQPQHF
.	TRBV9	TRBJ2-4	.	TGTGCCAGCAGTGCGGGGCCCGAAAACATTCAGTACTTC	CASSAGPENIQYF
.	TRBV11-3	TRBJ2-2	TRBD2	TGTGCCAGCAGCTCCGGTTCGACTAGCGGGAACACCGGGGAGCTGTTTTTT	CASSSGSTSGNTGELFF
.	TRBV3-1/TRBV3-2	TRBJ2-1	TRBD2	TGTGCCAGCAGCCAAGTTCTCGGGCGGGGGGGCTCCTACAATGAGCAGTTCTTC	CASSQVLGRGGSYNEQFF
.	TRBV7-2	TRBJ2-1	TRBD1	TGTGCCAGCAGCGTCGACAGGGGCTCCTACAATGAGCAGTTCTTC	CASSVDRGSYNEQFF